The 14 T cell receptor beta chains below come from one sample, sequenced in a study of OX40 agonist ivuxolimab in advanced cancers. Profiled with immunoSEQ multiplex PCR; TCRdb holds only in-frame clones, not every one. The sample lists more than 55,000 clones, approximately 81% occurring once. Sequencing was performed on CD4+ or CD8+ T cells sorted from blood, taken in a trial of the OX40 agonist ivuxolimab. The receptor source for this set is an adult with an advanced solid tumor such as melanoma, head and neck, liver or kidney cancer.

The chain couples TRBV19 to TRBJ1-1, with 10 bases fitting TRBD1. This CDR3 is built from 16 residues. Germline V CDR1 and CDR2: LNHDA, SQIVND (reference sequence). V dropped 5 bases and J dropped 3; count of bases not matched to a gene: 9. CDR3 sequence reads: CASSPFRDRGHTEAFF. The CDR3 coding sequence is TGTGCCAGTAGTCCGTTCCGGGACAGGGGTCACACTGAAGCTTTCTTT.

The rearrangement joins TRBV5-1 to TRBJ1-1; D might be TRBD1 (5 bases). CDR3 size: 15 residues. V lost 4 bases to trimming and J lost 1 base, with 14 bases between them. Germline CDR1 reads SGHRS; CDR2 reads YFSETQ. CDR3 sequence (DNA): TGCGCCAGCAGCACTCCGGGACTGAGGAACACTGAAGCTTTCTTT. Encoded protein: CASSTPGLRNTEAFF.

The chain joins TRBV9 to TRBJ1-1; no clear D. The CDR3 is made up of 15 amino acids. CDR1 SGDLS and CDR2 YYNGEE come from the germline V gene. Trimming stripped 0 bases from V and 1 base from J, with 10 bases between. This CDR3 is CASSVAPTENTEAFF. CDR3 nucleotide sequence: TGTGCCAGCAGCGTAGCCCCGACGGAGAACACTGAAGCTTTCTTT. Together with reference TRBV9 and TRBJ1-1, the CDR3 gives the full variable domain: DSGVTQTPKHLITATGQRVTLRCSPRSGDLSVYWYQQSLDQGLQFLIQYYNGEERAKGNILERFSAQQFPDLHSELNLSSLELGDSALYFCASSVAPTENTEAFFGQGTRLTVV.

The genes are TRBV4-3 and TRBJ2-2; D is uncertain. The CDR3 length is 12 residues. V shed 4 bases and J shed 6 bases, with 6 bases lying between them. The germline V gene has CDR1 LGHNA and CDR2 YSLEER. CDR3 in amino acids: CASSRIPGELFF. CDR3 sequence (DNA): TGCGCCAGCAGCCGTATCCCCGGGGAGCTGTTTTTT.

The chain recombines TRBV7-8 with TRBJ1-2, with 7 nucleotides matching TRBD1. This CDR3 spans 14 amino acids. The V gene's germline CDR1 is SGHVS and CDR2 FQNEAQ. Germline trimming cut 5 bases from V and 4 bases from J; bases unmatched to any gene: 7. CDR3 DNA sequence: TGTGCCAGCAGCCTACGACAGGGCAGCTATGGCTACACCTTC. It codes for CASSLRQGSYGYTF. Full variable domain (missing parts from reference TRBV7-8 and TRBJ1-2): GAGVSQSPRYKVAKRGQDVALRCDPISGHVSLFWYQQALGQGPEFLTYFQNEAQLDKSGLPSDRFFAERPEGSVSTLKIQRTQQEDSAVYLCASSLRQGSYGYTFGSGTRLTVV.

The CDR3 DNA follows: TGTGCCAGCAGCGTAGGAGGGGAAGTGCAGTACTTC. It encodes CASSVGGEVQYF. The chain employs TRBV9 and TRBJ2-7; TRBD1 or TRBD2 may be the D gene (5 bases each). The CDR3 runs 12 residues. V was pared by 0 bases and J by 9 bases, with 10 bases between. CDR1 and CDR2 (germline): SGDLS, YYNGEE.

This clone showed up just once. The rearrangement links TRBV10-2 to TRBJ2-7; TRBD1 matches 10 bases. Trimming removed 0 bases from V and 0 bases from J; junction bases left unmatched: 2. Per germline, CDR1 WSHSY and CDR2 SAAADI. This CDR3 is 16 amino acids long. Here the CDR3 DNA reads TGCGCCAGCAGTGAGTCGAGGACAGGGGGCTCCTACGAGCAGTACTTC. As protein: CASSESRTGGSYEQYF.

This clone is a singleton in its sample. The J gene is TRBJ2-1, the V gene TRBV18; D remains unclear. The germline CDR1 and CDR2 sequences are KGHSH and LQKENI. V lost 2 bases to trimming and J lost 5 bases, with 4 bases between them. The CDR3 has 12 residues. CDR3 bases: TGTGCCAGCTCACCAACAAACAATGAGCAGTTCTTC. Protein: CASSPTNNEQFF.

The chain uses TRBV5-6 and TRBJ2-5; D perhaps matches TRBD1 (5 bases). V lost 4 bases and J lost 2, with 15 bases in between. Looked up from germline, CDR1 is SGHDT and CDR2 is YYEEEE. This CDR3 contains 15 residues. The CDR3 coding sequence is TGTGCCAGCAGCCATCCAAGTAGGGGACAAGAGACCCAGTACTTC. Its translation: CASSHPSRGQETQYF.

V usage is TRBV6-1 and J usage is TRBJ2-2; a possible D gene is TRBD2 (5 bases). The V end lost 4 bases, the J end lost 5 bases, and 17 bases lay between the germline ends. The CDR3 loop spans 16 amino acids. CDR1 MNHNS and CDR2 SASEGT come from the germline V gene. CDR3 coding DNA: TGTGCCAGCAGTGTCCGGGATAACAGTCGGACCGGGGAGCTGTTTTTT. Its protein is CASSVRDNSRTGELFF.

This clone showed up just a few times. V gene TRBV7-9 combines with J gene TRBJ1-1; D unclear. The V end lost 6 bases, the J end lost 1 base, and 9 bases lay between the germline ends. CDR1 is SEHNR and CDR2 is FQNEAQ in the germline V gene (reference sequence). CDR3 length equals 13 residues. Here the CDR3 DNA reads TGTGCCAGCAGACAAACCTCGAACACTGAAGCTTTCTTT. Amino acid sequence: CASRQTSNTEAFF. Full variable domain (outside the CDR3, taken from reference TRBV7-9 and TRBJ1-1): DTGVSQNPRHKITKRGQNVTFRCDPISEHNRLYWYRQTLGQGPEFLTYFQNEAQLEKSRLLSDRFSAERPKGSFSTLEIQRTEQGDSAMYLCASRQTSNTEAFFGQGTRLTVV.

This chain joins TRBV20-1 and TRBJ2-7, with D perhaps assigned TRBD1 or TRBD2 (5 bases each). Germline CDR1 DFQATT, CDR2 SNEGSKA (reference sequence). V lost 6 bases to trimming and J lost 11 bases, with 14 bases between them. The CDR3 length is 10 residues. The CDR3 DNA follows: TGCAGTGCGGGGGACCAGCAGGAGTACTTC. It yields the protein CSAGDQQEYF.

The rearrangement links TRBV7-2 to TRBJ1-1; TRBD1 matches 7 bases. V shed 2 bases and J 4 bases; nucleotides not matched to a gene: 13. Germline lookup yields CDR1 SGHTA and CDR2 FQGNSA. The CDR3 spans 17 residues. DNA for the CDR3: TGTGCCAGCAGCTTATATCCTTCTCAGGGGGTGGGCACTGAAGCTTTCTTT. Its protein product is CASSLYPSQGVGTEAFF.

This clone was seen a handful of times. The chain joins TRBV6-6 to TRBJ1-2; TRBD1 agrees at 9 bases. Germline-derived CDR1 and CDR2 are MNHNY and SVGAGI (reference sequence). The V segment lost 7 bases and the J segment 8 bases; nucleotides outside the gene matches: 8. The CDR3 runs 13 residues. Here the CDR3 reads CASTTRTGEGYTF. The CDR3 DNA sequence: TGTGCCAGCACCACGAGGACAGGGGAAGGCTACACCTTC.